A single T cell receptor beta chain is shown here with its context. Its antigen is not identified. The PCR contained 60 Vbeta and 13 Jbeta primers. Profiling relied on immunoSEQ multiplex PCR, and the TCRdb table lists in-frame clones only, not all of them. Here the sample spans 150,000 or so clones, about three quarters being singletons. The CDR3 has 12 amino acids. Germline CDR1 SEHNR, CDR2 FQNEAQ (reference sequence). Between the trimmed V and J ends, which lost 2 bases and 6 bases, there was a span of 8 bases. This entry belongs to a study of cytomegalovirus exposure and HLA in healthy donors. Whole-study findings and limits: Presence/absence results assume similar sequencing depth per donor, which may not hold.

Sequenced sample: PBMCs. The J gene is TRBJ2-7, the V gene TRBV7-9, with a possible D match to TRBD1 (5 bases). The source of this sequence is a woman between 40 and 55 years old in good health and CMV-seronegative. This CDR3 is CASSLQGSEQYF. In DNA form, the CDR3 reads TGTGCCAGCAGCTTACAGGGAAGCGAGCAGTACTTC.